This T cell receptor beta chain originates from a study of human T cells and chemical hapten exposure. Using its own MiXCR run on the RACE reads, TCRdb lists one record per CDR3 protein. The sample shows fewer than 200,000 distinct CDR3 sequences, 25% to 30% of them seen only once. Described time point: patch test 3, about 24 weeks after DPC sensitization. Treatment reported: therapeutic diphenylcyclopropenone sensitization with weekly scalp DPC. This sequence originates from a woman aged 18 to 35 with alopecia areata. Some clones in this sample may be carry-over from other donors' samples. The material sequenced was whole blood, taken in connection with sensitization to the hapten diphenylcyclopropenone (DPC).

In nucleotides, the CDR3 is TGTGCCAGCAGCTTAGGGGACAGGTCCGATGGCTACACCTTC. As protein: CASSLGDRSDGYTF. This chain joins TRBV7-2 and TRBJ1-2; 8 bases match TRBD1. CDR1 is SGHTA and CDR2 is FQGNSA in the germline V gene. J lost 6 bases, V lost 1 base, and 4 bases had no gene match. The CDR3 has 14 amino acids.